The 9 T cell receptor beta chains below were found in one sample sequenced in a study of blood T cell repertoires in COVID-19. The data were produced by immunoSEQ multiplex PCR, yet TCRdb's version contains in-frame clones alone and is incomplete. The sample lists tens of thousands of clones, roughly four fifths seen once, with approximately 0.83% in the top ten. Sample: peripheral blood. These receptors all stem from a woman in her 70s with acute or convalescent COVID-19.

This chain joins TRBV5-1 and TRBJ2-7, with D maybe TRBD2 (5 bases). CDR3 size: 15 residues. V was pared by 1 base and J by 6 bases, with 17 bases between. CDR1 is SGHRS and CDR2 is YFSETQ in the germline V gene. The CDR3 region has the DNA TGCGCCAGCAGCTTGAGCGGAAAACCGTCCGTCGAGCAGTACTTC. Protein: CASSLSGKPSVEQYF.

The J gene is TRBJ2-7, the V gene TRBV6-5; 7 positions agree with TRBD2. Germline values: CDR1 MNHEY, CDR2 SVGAGI. V lost 6 bases, J lost 3 bases, and 8 bases stayed unmatched. The CDR3 contains 14 residues. The CDR3 region is CASSRGDENYEQYF. The CDR3 DNA reads TGTGCCAGCAGCCGGGGGGACGAGAACTACGAGCAGTACTTC.

The rearrangement links TRBV19 to TRBJ1-1; D is perhaps TRBD1 (6 bases). This CDR3 comprises 13 residues. V was clipped by 7 bases and J by 5 bases, with 14 bases between them. The V gene's germline CDR1 is LNHDA and CDR2 SQIVND (reference sequence). The CDR3 DNA sequence: TGTGCCAGTAATACAGGGTTGTCGACTGAAGCTTTCTTT. Translated, it gives CASNTGLSTEAFF.

The chain carries TRBV5-8 and TRBJ1-1, with D hard to call. This CDR3 has 12 amino acids. Trimming cost V 0 bases and J 7 bases, with 7 bases left between them. CDR1 and CDR2 (germline): SGHTS, YDEGEE. CDR3 protein: CASSLGGFEAFF. The CDR3 bases are TGTGCCAGCAGCTTGGGAGGGTTTGAAGCTTTCTTT.

The chain employs TRBV29-1 and TRBJ1-2; possibly TRBD1 for D (6 bases). CDR1 is SQVTM and CDR2 is ANQGSEA in the germline V gene. This CDR3 is built from 12 residues. V was trimmed by 3 bases and J by 8 bases, leaving 13 bases between them. CDR3 coding DNA: TGCAGCGTTGACAGGGGAATGTGGGGCTACACCTTC. Protein: CSVDRGMWGYTF.

The rearrangement joins TRBV4-1 to TRBJ1-6; 7 nucleotides agree with TRBD1. This CDR3 has 16 residues. V lost 4 bases and J lost 5; bases outside the gene matches: 8. CDR1 MGHRA and CDR2 YSYEKL come from the germline V gene. CDR3 DNA: TGCGCCAGCAGCCTTACACCGGGACAGAATAATTCACCCCTCCACTTT. Its protein is CASSLTPGQNNSPLHF.

Comment on this clone: This sample includes further DNA sequences coding for the same CDR3. The genes are TRBV5-1 and TRBJ2-1, with D possibly TRBD1 on 5 matching bases. This CDR3 is 13 amino acids long. Trimming left V 2 bases short and J 3 bases short, with 6 bases between. The germline V gene has CDR1 SGHRS and CDR2 YFSETQ. The CDR3 loop reads CASSLGDYNEQFF. Written as DNA, the CDR3 is TGCGCCAGCAGCTTAGGGGACTACAATGAGCAGTTCTTC.

This clone was seen a few times. This rearrangement joins TRBV6-5 to TRBJ1-4, with D perhaps matching TRBD1 (6 bases). The V gene's germline CDR1 is MNHEY and CDR2 SVGAGI. Trimming cost V 4 bases and J 8 bases, with 17 bases left between them. The CDR3 covers 15 residues. Here the CDR3 DNA reads TGTGCCAGCAGTTCCTCAGGCGTTAGGGGGGAAAAACTGTTTTTT. Its translation: CASSSSGVRGEKLFF.

The V call is TRBV28, the J call TRBJ2-7; TRBD1 matches 11 bases. Germline assignment: CDR1 MDHEN and CDR2 SYDVKM. This CDR3 contains 14 residues. V was clipped by 6 bases and J by 7 bases; unmatched bases: 8. CDR3 loop: CASSAPGQGGEQYF. The CDR3 nucleotides read TGTGCCAGCAGCGCTCCGGGACAGGGGGGAGAGCAGTACTTC. Using reference TRBV28 and TRBJ2-7 for the parts outside the CDR3, the full variable domain is DVKVTQSSRYLVKRTGEKVFLECVQDMDHENMFWYRQDPGLGLRLIYFSYDVKMKEKGDIPEGYSVSREKKERFSLILESASTNQTSMYLCASSAPGQGGEQYFGPGTRLTVT.